This T cell receptor beta chain was sequenced for a study of blood T cell repertoires in COVID-19. Across the study: COVID-19 samples collected from the United States, Italy and Spain covered acute and convalescent phases.

V was clipped by 2 bases and J by 5 bases, with 15 bases between them. The CDR3 runs to 16 residues. The germline V gene has CDR1 MNHNY and CDR2 SVGAGI (reference sequence). In the authors' workflow: Counts of nucleated cells, estimated from reference gene primer amplification, were obtained. The protocol was immunoSEQ multiplex PCR, while the TCRdb copy is restricted to in-frame clones and leaves out a portion. V and J calls and clone size come straight from that table; D and trimming were deduced from the DNA. The profile shows roughly 230,000 clones, over 70% of them singletons. This clone was observed a handful of times.

The receptor was isolated from a woman aged 80 or over with acute or convalescent COVID-19. Sequencing was done on a sample of peripheral blood. V usage is TRBV6-6 and J usage is TRBJ1-4; TRBD1 might be the D (6 bases). In nucleotides, the CDR3 is TGTGCCAGCAGTTACGCAAAACAGGGTGGAAATGAAAAACTGTTTTTT. This sequence encodes CASSYAKQGGNEKLFF.